The subject of this entry is one T cell receptor beta chain. Measured with immunoSEQ multiplex PCR; TCRdb has only the in-frame clones, and not every one. This sample has some 180,000 clones, with roughly 85% found just once. The data were taken from a study of blood T cell repertoires in COVID-19. Looked up from germline, CDR1 is MNHNS and CDR2 is SASEGT. Trimming removed 2 bases from V and 2 bases from J, with 11 bases in between. The CDR3 extends over 15 amino acids. Input material: peripheral blood. This receptor was taken from a man in his sixties with active or convalescent COVID-19. This rearrangement joins TRBV6-1 to TRBJ2-3; D is unresolved. The CDR3 loop is CASSEYADSTDTQYF. DNA of the CDR3: TGTGCCAGCAGTGAATACGCAGACTCCACAGATACGCAGTATTTT.